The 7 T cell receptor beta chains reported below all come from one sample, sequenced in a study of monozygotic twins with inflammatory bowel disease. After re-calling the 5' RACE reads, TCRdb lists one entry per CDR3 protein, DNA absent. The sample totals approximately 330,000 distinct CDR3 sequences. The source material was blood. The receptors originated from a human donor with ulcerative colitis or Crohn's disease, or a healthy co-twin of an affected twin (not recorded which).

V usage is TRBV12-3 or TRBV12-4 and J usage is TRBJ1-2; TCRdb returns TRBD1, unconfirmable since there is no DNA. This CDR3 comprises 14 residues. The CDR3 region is CASRTAGTEKGYTF.

The CDR3: CSARDFLAGDTGELFF. J is TRBJ2-2 and V is TRBV20-1; the TCRdb D gene call, TRBD1, has no DNA to confirm it. This CDR3 has 16 amino acids. Per germline, CDR1 DFQATT and CDR2 SNEGSKA (reference sequence).

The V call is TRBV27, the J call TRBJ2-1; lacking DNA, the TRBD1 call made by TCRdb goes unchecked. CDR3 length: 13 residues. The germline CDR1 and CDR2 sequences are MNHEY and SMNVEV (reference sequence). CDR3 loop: CASSFRGPGEQFF.

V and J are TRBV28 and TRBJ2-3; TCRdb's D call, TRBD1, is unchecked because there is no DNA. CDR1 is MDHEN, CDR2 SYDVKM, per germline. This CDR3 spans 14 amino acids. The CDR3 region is CASGLRGITDTQYF. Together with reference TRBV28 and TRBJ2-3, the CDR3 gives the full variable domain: DVKVTQSSRYLVKRTGEKVFLECVQDMDHENMFWYRQDPGLGLRLIYFSYDVKMKEKGDIPEGYSVSREKKERFSLILESASTNQTSMYLCASGLRGITDTQYFGPGTRLTVL.

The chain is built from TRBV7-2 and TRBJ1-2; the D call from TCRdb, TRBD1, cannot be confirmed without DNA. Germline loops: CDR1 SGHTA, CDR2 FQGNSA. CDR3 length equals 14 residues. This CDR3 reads CASSLVQGVDGYTF.

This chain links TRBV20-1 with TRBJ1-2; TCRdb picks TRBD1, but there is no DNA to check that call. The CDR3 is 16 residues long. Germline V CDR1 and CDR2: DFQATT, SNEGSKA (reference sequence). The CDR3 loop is CSASRAGDPLNYGYTF.

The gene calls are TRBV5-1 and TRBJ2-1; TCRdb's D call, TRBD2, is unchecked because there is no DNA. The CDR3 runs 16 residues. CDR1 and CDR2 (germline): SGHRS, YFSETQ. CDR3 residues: CASSLAEGSSYNEQFF.